Here is one T cell receptor (beta chain) with its context. The authors' processing: Nucleated cell number was recorded as an estimate derived from reference gene primer amplification. Measured with immunoSEQ multiplex PCR; TCRdb has only the in-frame clones, and not every one. Clonal size and the V and J genes are those of that table, whereas D and trimming came from the DNA. The data show over 250,000 clones, approximately 90% seen once. The data are from a study of blood T cell repertoires in COVID-19. Study overall: There were acute and convalescent COVID-19 samples, and they came from the United States, Italy and Spain. Sources were T cells, B-cell-depleted T cells, or PBMCs; the material itself was cDNA or gDNA.

Seattle patients were enrolled during active infection and followed longitudinally. The CDR3 spans 15 residues. Germline CDR1 and CDR2: GTSNPN and SVGIG (reference sequence). Trimming left V 0 bases short and J 1 base short, with 11 bases between. J is TRBJ2-3 and V is TRBV30; a possible D gene is TRBD2 (6 bases). Sequencing was performed on peripheral blood. The source of this sequence is a woman in her twenties or thirties with COVID-19, enrolled during active disease. The CDR3 protein is CAWSVGLGGTDTQYF. The DNA of the CDR3 is TGTGCCTGGAGTGTGGGACTGGGCGGCACAGATACGCAGTATTTT.